The T cell receptor beta chain described here comes from a study of cytomegalovirus exposure and HLA in healthy donors. With V trimmed by 1 base and J by 3 bases, 0 bases remained unmatched. Germline values: CDR1 SGHTA, CDR2 FQGNSA. The CDR3 contains 16 residues. Whole-study findings and limits: One cluster of highly shared sequence variants probably arose as a sequencing artifact. Diagnosis of cytomegalovirus status made by the classifier reportedly showed high specificity and sensitivity. The study reported that TCR beta sequences accurately predicted HLA-A and HLA-B alleles in most subjects.

The study ran its PCR with 60 Vbeta and 13 Jbeta primers. Measured with immunoSEQ multiplex PCR; TCRdb has only the in-frame clones, and not every one. The sample lists roughly 93,000 clones; about 80% were seen once. This clone appeared once. Its antigen is not identified. The chain uses TRBV7-2 and TRBJ2-3, with 14 bases identical to TRBD2. The sample consisted of PBMCs. The TCR sequence derives from a man in his thirties or forties in good health and CMV-seronegative. The CDR3 DNA follows: TGTGCCAGCAGCTTAGGGACTAGCGGGGGGACAGATACGCAGTATTTT. This translates into CASSLGTSGGTDTQYF.